The clone carrying this T cell receptor (beta chain) was counted between two and nine times. The entry originates in a study of blood T cells in healthy people across ages. V lost 4 bases and J lost 4, with 7 bases in between. The CDR3 has 12 residues. From germline, CDR1 is GTSNPN and CDR2 SVGIG (reference sequence). A sample-barcoded 5' primer and a J-beta primer mix were used in a second PCR of roughly 6 to 11 cycles. TCRdb reanalysed the 5' RACE reads using MiXCR and keeps one entry per CDR3 protein. The sample has nearly 800,000 distinct CDR3 sequences, about 25% seen once. There were healthy Caucasian individuals from Russia, aged about 6 to 90, serving as donors. The same data also went into a second study, on T cells of mothers and their children.

The source of this sequence is a boy between 10 and 17 years old in good health. This chain joins TRBV30 and TRBJ1-4; D is uncertain. The sample consisted of blood. CDR3 region: CAWMEDNEKLFF. The CDR3 region has the DNA TGTGCCTGGATGGAGGATAATGAAAAACTGTTTTTT.